The rows below give T cell receptor beta chains drawn from one sample of a study of blood T cell repertoires in COVID-19. The protocol was immunoSEQ multiplex PCR, while the TCRdb copy is restricted to in-frame clones and leaves out a portion. This table has roughly 64,000 clones, about nine tenths appearing once. Source material: peripheral blood. The receptors were sampled from a man over 45 with active COVID-19. Both conserved end residues are part of each CDR3. The order of the fields is D gene, clone size, J gene, V gene, CDR3 protein, CDR3 DNA. D genes are given only for firm matches. Expanded clones get a size class; other rows say once, few or many, or leave the size out.

d_call: NA; clone_size: few; j_call: TRBJ1-1; v_call: TRBV4-2; cdr3_aa: CASRKSLRRGNTEAFF; cdr3_nt: TGTGCCAGCAGGAAGAGTCTTCGCCGGGGTAACACTGAAGCTTTCTTT
d_call: TRBD2; clone_size: NA; j_call: TRBJ2-5; v_call: TRBV4-3; cdr3_aa: CASSQGPRHLAGAETQYF; cdr3_nt: TGCGCCAGCAGCCAAGGTCCGCGGCATCTAGCGGGAGCAGAGACCCAGTACTTC
d_call: TRBD1; clone_size: NA; j_call: TRBJ1-4; v_call: TRBV5-1; cdr3_aa: CASSHRQGSTNEKLFF; cdr3_nt: TGCGCCAGCAGCCACCGACAGGGATCGACTAATGAAAAACTGTTTTTT
d_call: NA; clone_size: once; j_call: TRBJ2-1; v_call: TRBV18; cdr3_aa: CASSPPRSGAKDEQFF; cdr3_nt: TGTGCCAGCTCACCACCGCGATCAGGGGCGAAGGATGAGCAGTTCTTC
d_call: TRBD1; clone_size: medium-sized; j_call: TRBJ1-3; v_call: TRBV9; cdr3_aa: CASSAPRGQPLGNSGNTIYF; cdr3_nt: TGTGCCAGCAGCGCTCCGAGGGGGCAGCCCTTGGGAAATTCTGGAAACACCATATATTTT
d_call: TRBD1; clone_size: NA; j_call: TRBJ2-7; v_call: TRBV6-2/TRBV6-3; cdr3_aa: CASSYSGTGSYEQYF; cdr3_nt: TGTGCCAGCAGTTACTCCGGGACAGGCTCCTACGAGCAGTACTTC
d_call: TRBD1; clone_size: few; j_call: TRBJ2-1; v_call: TRBV9; cdr3_aa: CASSFGDRGSGIDEQFF; cdr3_nt: TGTGCCAGCAGCTTCGGGGACAGGGGTAGCGGGATCGATGAGCAGTTCTTC
d_call: NA; clone_size: NA; j_call: TRBJ1-2; v_call: TRBV5-1; cdr3_aa: CASSTGQVNYGYTF; cdr3_nt: TGCGCCAGCAGCACGGGACAAGTTAACTATGGCTACACCTTC
d_call: NA; clone_size: NA; j_call: TRBJ2-7; v_call: TRBV2; cdr3_aa: CASSEAIDSLRPYEQYF; cdr3_nt: TGTGCCAGCAGTGAAGCCATTGACTCGCTCAGACCCTACGAGCAGTACTTC
d_call: NA; clone_size: NA; j_call: TRBJ2-7; v_call: TRBV11-2; cdr3_aa: CASSRMGALYEQYF; cdr3_nt: TGTGCCAGCAGCCGCATGGGGGCCCTCTACGAGCAGTACTTC
d_call: NA; clone_size: NA; j_call: TRBJ2-2; v_call: TRBV27; cdr3_aa: CASSSLRDTGELFF; cdr3_nt: TGTGCCAGCAGTTCCCTACGGGACACCGGGGAGCTGTTTTTT
d_call: TRBD1; clone_size: NA; j_call: TRBJ1-1; v_call: TRBV10-3; cdr3_aa: CAISPGTVEAFF; cdr3_nt: TGTGCCATCAGCCCCGGGACAGTTGAAGCTTTCTTT
d_call: NA; clone_size: NA; j_call: TRBJ1-4; v_call: TRBV3-1/TRBV3-2; cdr3_aa: CASSLREKLFF; cdr3_nt: TGTGCCAGCAGCCTACGGGAAAAACTGTTTTTT
d_call: TRBD1; clone_size: few; j_call: TRBJ2-1; v_call: TRBV18; cdr3_aa: CASSGQGLYNEQFF; cdr3_nt: TGTGCCAGCTCTGGACAGGGTCTCTACAATGAGCAGTTCTTC
d_call: TRBD2; clone_size: NA; j_call: TRBJ2-3; v_call: TRBV6-5; cdr3_aa: CASRISGGDTQYF; cdr3_nt: TGTGCCAGCAGGATTAGCGGGGGGGATACGCAGTATTTT
d_call: TRBD1; clone_size: NA; j_call: TRBJ2-2; v_call: TRBV11-3; cdr3_aa: CASRSRDREGPGELFF; cdr3_nt: TGTGCCAGCAGGAGCCGGGACAGGGAGGGTCCCGGGGAGCTGTTTTTT
d_call: NA; clone_size: NA; j_call: TRBJ2-3; v_call: TRBV19; cdr3_aa: CASKPGSYTDTQYF; cdr3_nt: TGTGCCAGTAAACCAGGGTCTTACACAGATACGCAGTATTTT
d_call: NA; clone_size: NA; j_call: TRBJ1-2; v_call: TRBV11-2; cdr3_aa: CASSLVQGGYTF; cdr3_nt: TGTGCCAGCAGCTTAGTGCAGGGCGGCTACACCTTC
d_call: NA; clone_size: NA; j_call: TRBJ2-7; v_call: TRBV28; cdr3_aa: CASSNRENEQYF; cdr3_nt: TGTGCCAGCAGTAACAGGGAGAACGAGCAGTACTTC
d_call: TRBD1; clone_size: NA; j_call: TRBJ1-2; v_call: TRBV5-1; cdr3_aa: CASSLGLRDRVGYTF; cdr3_nt: TGCGCCAGCAGCTTGGGCCTTAGGGACAGGGTCGGCTACACCTTC
d_call: TRBD2; clone_size: NA; j_call: TRBJ2-7; v_call: TRBV10-1; cdr3_aa: CASSEGTSGDYEQYF; cdr3_nt: TGCGCCAGCAGTGAGGGGACTAGCGGGGATTACGAGCAGTACTTC
d_call: TRBD2; clone_size: NA; j_call: TRBJ2-7; v_call: TRBV4-1; cdr3_aa: CASSQDVGTIQYF; cdr3_nt: TGCGCCAGCAGCCAAGACGTCGGGACTATCCAGTACTTC
d_call: NA; clone_size: few; j_call: TRBJ2-7; v_call: TRBV3-1/TRBV3-2; cdr3_aa: CASSQSGLAPSEQYF; cdr3_nt: TGTGCCAGCAGCCAAAGTGGGTTAGCTCCCAGCGAGCAGTACTTC
d_call: TRBD1; clone_size: few; j_call: TRBJ2-2; v_call: TRBV11-1; cdr3_aa: CASSPRGTTGELFF; cdr3_nt: TGTGCCAGCAGCCCCAGGGGGACCACCGGGGAGCTGTTTTTT
d_call: NA; clone_size: NA; j_call: TRBJ2-1; v_call: TRBV12-3/TRBV12-4; cdr3_aa: CASSLDRANEQFF; cdr3_nt: TGTGCCAGCAGTTTAGACAGGGCCAATGAGCAGTTCTTC